These 25 T cell receptor beta chains came from one sample sequenced in a study of T cells in Graves' hyperthyroidism and ophthalmopathy. RNA transcripts yielded amplified TCR beta CDR3 regions. HTBI primers were used for first-round RT-PCR of the TCR CDR3. TCRdb re-called the multiplex PCR reads with MiXCR, one entry per CDR3 protein. The sample records approximately 350,000 distinct CDR3 sequences, 13% to 15% being singletons. The sequenced sample consisted of blood. The receptors derive from a woman aged 55-75 years with Graves' ophthalmopathy.

This chain joins TRBV7-9 and TRBJ2-7, with 8 bases identical to TRBD1. Germline CDR1 and CDR2: SEHNR and FQNEAQ (reference sequence). This CDR3 has 15 residues. V dropped 4 bases and J dropped 5; count of bases not matched to a gene: 10. The CDR3 bases are TGTGCCAGCAGCTCCGGACAGGGTACTGCCAACGAGCAGTACTTC. Translated, it gives CASSSGQGTANEQYF.

The chain is built from TRBV11-2 and TRBJ1-3, with 7 bases fitting TRBD1. The V segment lost 4 bases and the J segment 4 bases; nucleotides outside the gene matches: 7. The CDR3 runs 15 residues. CDR1 is SGHAT, CDR2 FQNNGV, per germline. CDR3 loop: CASSSPGQAGNTIYF. CDR3 coding DNA: TGTGCCAGCAGCTCGCCTGGACAGGCCGGAAACACCATATATTTT.

The chain has TRBV3-1 and TRBJ2-5; D might be TRBD2 (6 bases). V lost 4 bases and J 7 bases, leaving 16 bases between the germline ends. The CDR3 has 14 amino acids. Germline CDR1 LGHDT, CDR2 YNNKEL (reference sequence). The CDR3 is CASSPSVGAGTQYF. For the CDR3, the DNA is TGTGCCAGCAGCCCGAGTGTGGGAGCGGGGACCCAGTACTTC.

The table lists this clonotype with many counts. The CDR3 DNA is TGTGCCATCAGTGAGCCTAGCGGGAGAATTAATGAGCAGTTCTTC. This codes for CAISEPSGRINEQFF. V usage is TRBV10-3 and J usage is TRBJ2-1; 10 bases agree with TRBD2. The CDR3 covers 15 residues. After removal of 2 bases from V and 7 bases from J, the junction contained 5 bases not matched to a gene. CDR1 and CDR2 (germline): ENHRY, SYGVKD.

This clonotype was picked up many times. The chain couples TRBV9 to TRBJ2-7; 7 bases are a match to TRBD2. The germline CDR1 and CDR2 sequences are SGDLS and YYNGEE. This CDR3 has 15 residues. With V trimmed by 3 bases and J by 0 bases, 6 bases remained unmatched. In DNA form, the CDR3 reads TGTGCCAGCAGCGCCGGACTAGTTAGCTCCTACGAGCAGTACTTC. It encodes CASSAGLVSSYEQYF.

The sample holds many counts of this clonotype. The chain carries TRBV7-6 and TRBJ1-3; 7 positions match TRBD1. This CDR3 is 14 amino acids long. CDR1 and CDR2 (germline): SGHVS, FNYEAQ. Germline trimming cut 4 bases from V and 2 bases from J; bases unmatched to any gene: 2. The CDR3 DNA is TGTGCCAGCAGCTCCCAGGGGGCTGGAAACACCATATATTTT. It translates to CASSSQGAGNTIYF.

J is TRBJ2-1 and V is TRBV2, with TRBD2 identical over 11 bases. This CDR3 region has 15 residues. Trimming took 2 bases from V and 9 from J; bases not matched to a gene: 6. The germline gives CDR1 SNHLY, CDR2 FYNNEI. The CDR3 loop is CASSEFSGRVVEQFF. For the CDR3, the DNA is TGTGCCAGCAGTGAATTTAGCGGGAGGGTGGTTGAGCAGTTCTTC.

This clonotype occurred many times. The chain recombines TRBV6-5 with TRBJ2-3; tentative D call: TRBD1 (5 bases). Germline lookup yields CDR1 MNHEY and CDR2 SVGAGI. The V gene lost 2 bases and the J gene lost 0 bases, with 6 bases spanning the gap. This CDR3 has 14 residues. The CDR3 loop is CASSYQGSTDTQYF. The DNA of the CDR3 is TGTGCCAGCAGTTACCAGGGTAGCACAGATACGCAGTATTTT.

This clonotype occurred once. The chain joins TRBV10-3 to TRBJ2-3, with D possibly being TRBD1 or TRBD2 (6 bases each). CDR3 size: 14 residues. The germline V gene encodes CDR1 ENHRY and CDR2 SYGVKD. V dropped 0 bases and J dropped 7 bases, with 11 bases sitting between them. The CDR3 nucleotides are TGTGCCATCAGTGAGTCAGGGGGGCCATATACGCAGTATTTT. Its translation is CAISESGGPYTQYF.

This clonotype showed up many times. The chain combines TRBV2 with TRBJ2-3; TRBD1 aligns across 9 bases. The CDR3 runs to 15 residues. The germline CDR1 and CDR2 sequences are SNHLY and FYNNEI. With V trimmed by 1 base and J by 5 bases, 4 bases remained unmatched. CDR3: CASSEDRGRGDTQYF. Written as DNA, the CDR3 is TGTGCCAGCAGTGAAGACAGGGGGCGCGGAGATACGCAGTATTTT.

Only a few counts were recorded for this clonotype. The chain is built from TRBV5-1 and TRBJ2-6, with 8 bases aligning to TRBD1. This CDR3 is built from 15 residues. Germline-derived CDR1 and CDR2 are SGHRS and YFSETQ. After removal of 7 bases from V and 1 base from J, the junction contained 4 bases not matched to a gene. The CDR3 DNA reads TGCGCCAGCGGGGACAGGAGGTCTGGGGCCAACGTCCTGACTTTC. Translation gives CASGDRRSGANVLTF.

V and J are TRBV20-1 and TRBJ2-3; 8 bases align to TRBD2. There are 15 residues in the CDR3. The V gene end was trimmed by 3 bases and the J gene end by 2 bases; junction bases not matched to a gene: 7. Germline assignment: CDR1 DFQATT and CDR2 SNEGSKA (reference sequence). Here the CDR3 DNA reads TGCAGTGCTAGGCTCCCTAGCGGGTTCACAGATACGCAGTATTTT. Translating it yields CSARLPSGFTDTQYF.

CDR3 DNA sequence: TGTGCCAGCAGTCCCCAGGGGGGACCGGGTAATAATTCACCCCTCCACTTT. Its translation: CASSPQGGPGNNSPLHF. The chain employs TRBV6-1 and TRBJ1-6; 7 positions agree with TRBD1. The trim removed 5 bases at V and 5 bases at J, leaving 12 bases unmatched. The germline CDR1 and CDR2 sequences are MNHNS and SASEGT. This CDR3 is built from 17 residues.

Remarks on this clonotype: This could be a read error, since a much larger clone is one nucleotide away. The chain is built from TRBV11-2 and TRBJ2-1, with D possibly TRBD2 on 6 matching bases. V was cut by 5 bases and J by 12 bases, with 14 bases left in between. The CDR3 consists of 12 residues. In germline, CDR1 is SGHAT, CDR2 FQNNGV. CDR3: CASSPHRERQFF. CDR3 sequence (DNA): TGTGCCAGCAGCCCACATCGGGAGAGGCAGTTCTTC.

V usage is TRBV27 and J usage is TRBJ2-1; possible D gene TRBD1, 6 bases. The length of the CDR3 is 16 residues. V lost 5 bases and J 0 bases, leaving 14 bases between the germline ends. Germline CDR1 reads MNHEY; CDR2 reads SMNVEV (reference sequence). DNA for the CDR3: TGTGCCAGCAGTCAACAGGGCCAGAGCTCCTACAATGAGCAGTTCTTC. Translated: CASSQQGQSSYNEQFF.

The sample holds many counts of this clonotype. The chain recombines TRBV28 with TRBJ2-7; tentative D call: TRBD2 (7 bases). Germline CDR1 MDHEN, CDR2 SYDVKM. The CDR3 consists of 12 residues. The CDR3 coding sequence is TGTGTGGTGGGGGGGCGCGTCTACGAGCAGTACTTC. It yields the protein CVVGGRVYEQYF.

This chain links TRBV7-8 with TRBJ2-5, with TRBD2 matching 7 bases. CDR1 and CDR2 from the germline V gene are SGHVS and FQNEAQ. The CDR3 covers 16 residues. V trimming: 7 bases; J trimming: 5 bases; junction bases outside the gene matches: 16. CDR3 region: CASTSGLVGPGETQYF. The CDR3 region has the DNA TGTGCCAGCACCTCCGGACTAGTGGGCCCGGGGGAGACCCAGTACTTC.

The chain carries TRBV5-5 and TRBJ1-5, with 9 bases that match TRBD1. The CDR3 contains 14 residues. Germline V gives CDR1 SGHKS, CDR2 YYEKEE (reference sequence). The V and J ends lost 4 bases and 3 bases, in that order; junction bases with no gene match: 2. Here the CDR3 reads CASSRTGVNQPQHF. CDR3 in DNA: TGTGCCAGCAGCAGGACAGGGGTCAATCAGCCCCAGCATTTT.

This clonotype was counted at least ten times. The V and J genes are TRBV7-2 and TRBJ1-2; D uncertain. Germline CDR1 reads SGHTA; CDR2 reads FQGNSA. Trimming left V 5 bases short and J 6 bases short, with 13 bases between. The CDR3 totals 13 residues. CDR3 region: CASSPVAGDGYTF. CDR3 DNA sequence: TGTGCCAGCAGCCCAGTGGCGGGAGATGGCTACACCTTC. Looking up the rest from reference TRBV7-2 and TRBJ1-2 gives the full variable domain: GAGVSQSPSNKVTEKGKDVELRCDPISGHTALYWYRQSLGQGLEFLIYFQGNSAPDKSGLPSDRFSAERTGGSVSTLTIQRTQQEDSAVYLCASSPVAGDGYTFGSGTRLTVV.

The V call is TRBV25-1, the J call TRBJ2-3, with TRBD1 matching over 7 bases. Germline V gene lookup returns CDR1 MGHDK and CDR2 SYGVNS. The CDR3 extends over 13 amino acids. Trimming at V came to 5 bases and at J to 4 bases, leaving 3 bases not matched to a gene. As DNA, the CDR3 is TGTGCCAGCAGTCGGGGACAGCCAGATACGCAGTATTTT. It yields the protein CASSRGQPDTQYF.

The chain is built from TRBV4-1 and TRBJ2-1, with D tentatively TRBD2 (5 bases). The V end was cut by 3 bases, the J end by 6 bases, with 9 bases between. Germline lookup yields CDR1 MGHRA and CDR2 YSYEKL. The CDR3 runs 13 residues. In DNA form, the CDR3 reads TGCGCCAGCAGCCACCTACTAGTCAATGAGCAGTTCTTC. Protein product: CASSHLLVNEQFF.

This clonotype has at least ten counts. The chain is built from TRBV5-6 and TRBJ2-5; weak D call: TRBD1 (5 bases). V gave up 1 base and J gave up 2 bases, with 12 bases separating them. Germline V gene data show CDR1 as SGHDT and CDR2 as YYEEEE. The CDR3 loop spans 15 amino acids. CDR3 in DNA: TGTGCCAGCAGCTTGAGCACTGGGGCGCAAGAGACCCAGTACTTC. Translating gives CASSLSTGAQETQYF.

This clonotype was recorded at least ten times. This chain links TRBV12-3 or TRBV12-4 with TRBJ2-3; 12 nucleotides align to TRBD2. V was pared by 5 bases and J by 4 bases, with 10 bases of the junction left unmatched. The CDR3 covers 17 residues. CDR3 bases: TGTGCCAGCAGTGCCCCCGGGGCTAGCGGGAGGGCAGATACGCAGTATTTT. Its protein product is CASSAPGASGRADTQYF.

The chain uses TRBV27 and TRBJ2-3; D might be TRBD2 (5 bases). There are 16 residues in the CDR3. The V gene's germline CDR1 is MNHEY and CDR2 SMNVEV (reference sequence). The V and J ends lost 5 bases and 0 bases respectively, with 15 bases between them. The CDR3 spells CASSPLEAVSTDTQYF. The DNA of the CDR3 is TGTGCCAGCAGTCCCTTAGAAGCGGTTAGCACAGATACGCAGTATTTT.

In this sample, this clonotype turned up many times. The V call is TRBV3-1, the J call TRBJ2-3; D may be TRBD2 (6 bases). Germline V gene lookup returns CDR1 LGHDT and CDR2 YNNKEL (reference sequence). This CDR3 has 15 amino acids. Between the trimmed V and J ends, which lost 4 bases and 0 bases, there was a span of 11 bases. CDR3 coding DNA: TGTGCCAGCAGCCGCACCGGGACTAGCACAGATACGCAGTATTTT. This codes for CASSRTGTSTDTQYF.